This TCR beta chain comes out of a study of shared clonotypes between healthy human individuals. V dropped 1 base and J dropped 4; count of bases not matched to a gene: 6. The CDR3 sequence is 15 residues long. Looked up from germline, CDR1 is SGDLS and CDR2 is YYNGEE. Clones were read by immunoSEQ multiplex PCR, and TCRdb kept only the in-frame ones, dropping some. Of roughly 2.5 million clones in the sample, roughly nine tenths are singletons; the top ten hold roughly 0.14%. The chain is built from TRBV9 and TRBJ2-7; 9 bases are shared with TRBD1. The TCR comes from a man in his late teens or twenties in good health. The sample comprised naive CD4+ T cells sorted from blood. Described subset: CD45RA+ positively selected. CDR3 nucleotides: TGTGCCAGCAGCGTATCCGGGACAGGGAGTTACGAGCAGTACTTC. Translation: CASSVSGTGSYEQYF.